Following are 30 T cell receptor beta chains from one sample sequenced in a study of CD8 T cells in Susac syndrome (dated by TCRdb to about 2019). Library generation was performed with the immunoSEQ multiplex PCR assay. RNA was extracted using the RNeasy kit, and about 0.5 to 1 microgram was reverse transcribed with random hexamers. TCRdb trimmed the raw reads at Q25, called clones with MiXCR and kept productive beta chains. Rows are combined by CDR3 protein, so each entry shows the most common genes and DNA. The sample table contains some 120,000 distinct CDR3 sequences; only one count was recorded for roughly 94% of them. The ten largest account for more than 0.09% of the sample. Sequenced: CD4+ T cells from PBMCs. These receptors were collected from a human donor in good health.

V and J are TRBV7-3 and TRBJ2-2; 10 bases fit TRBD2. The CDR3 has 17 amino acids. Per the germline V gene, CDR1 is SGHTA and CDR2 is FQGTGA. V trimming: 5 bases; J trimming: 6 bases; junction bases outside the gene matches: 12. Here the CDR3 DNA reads TGTGCCAGCAGCCCCAGGCCCCTAGCGGGAGAGGCCGGGGAGCTGTTTTTT. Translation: CASSPRPLAGEAGELFF.

CDR3 sequence: CSVEIRTRENTGELFF. The DNA of the CDR3 is TGCAGCGTTGAAATCCGGACTAGAGAGAACACCGGGGAGCTGTTTTTT. The chain uses TRBV29-1 and TRBJ2-2, with 7 nucleotides matching TRBD2. Trimming at V came to 2 bases and at J to 1 base, leaving 7 bases not matched to a gene. The length of the CDR3 is 16 residues. Germline-derived CDR1 and CDR2 are SQVTM and ANQGSEA.

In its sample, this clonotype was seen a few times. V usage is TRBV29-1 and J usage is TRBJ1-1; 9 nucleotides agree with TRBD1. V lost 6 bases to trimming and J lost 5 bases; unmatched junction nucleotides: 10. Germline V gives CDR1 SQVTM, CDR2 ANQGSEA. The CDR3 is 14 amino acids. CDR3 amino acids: CSVEQGAEGTEAFF. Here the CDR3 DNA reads TGCAGCGTCGAACAGGGGGCGGAGGGAACTGAAGCTTTCTTT.

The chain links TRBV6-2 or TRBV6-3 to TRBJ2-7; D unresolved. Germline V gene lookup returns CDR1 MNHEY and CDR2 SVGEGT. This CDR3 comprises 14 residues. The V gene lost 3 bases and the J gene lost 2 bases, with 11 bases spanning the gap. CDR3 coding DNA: TGTGCCAGCAGTTATGCACAGATTACCTACGAGCAGTACTTC. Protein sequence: CASSYAQITYEQYF.

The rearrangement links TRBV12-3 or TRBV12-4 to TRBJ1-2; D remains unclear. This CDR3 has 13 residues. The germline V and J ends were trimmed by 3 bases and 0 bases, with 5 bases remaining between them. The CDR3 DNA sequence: TGTGCCAGCAGTTTCCGACCTAACTATGGCTACACCTTC. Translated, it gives CASSFRPNYGYTF.

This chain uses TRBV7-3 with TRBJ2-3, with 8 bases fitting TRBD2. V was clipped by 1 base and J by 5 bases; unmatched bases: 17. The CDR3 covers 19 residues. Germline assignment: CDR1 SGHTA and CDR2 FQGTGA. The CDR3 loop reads CASSLNSGLREGRKDTQYF. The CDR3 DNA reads TGTGCCAGCAGCTTAAATTCTGGTCTACGGGAGGGCCGGAAAGATACGCAGTATTTT.

The CDR3 DNA reads TGTGCCAGCAGGACACTAGCGGACCCCTACGAGCAGTACTTC. Its protein product is CASRTLADPYEQYF. This rearrangement joins TRBV6-5 to TRBJ2-7, with TRBD2 identical over 8 bases. The CDR3 extends over 14 amino acids. From germline, CDR1 is MNHEY and CDR2 SVGAGI. V trimming: 6 bases; J trimming: 2 bases; junction bases outside the gene matches: 6.

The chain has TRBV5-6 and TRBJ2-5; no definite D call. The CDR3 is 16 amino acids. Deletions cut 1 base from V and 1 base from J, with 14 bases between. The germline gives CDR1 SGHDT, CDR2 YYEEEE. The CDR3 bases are TGTGCCAGCAGCTTGCTCTTAGCTCTAACCCAAGAGACCCAGTACTTC. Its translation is CASSLLLALTQETQYF.

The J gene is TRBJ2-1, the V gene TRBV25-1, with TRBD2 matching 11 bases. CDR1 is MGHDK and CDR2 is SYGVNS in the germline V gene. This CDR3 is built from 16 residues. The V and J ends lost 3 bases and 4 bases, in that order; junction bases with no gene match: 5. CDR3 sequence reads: CASSDPGLAEYNEQFF. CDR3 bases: TGTGCCAGCAGTGACCCGGGACTAGCGGAGTACAATGAGCAGTTCTTC.

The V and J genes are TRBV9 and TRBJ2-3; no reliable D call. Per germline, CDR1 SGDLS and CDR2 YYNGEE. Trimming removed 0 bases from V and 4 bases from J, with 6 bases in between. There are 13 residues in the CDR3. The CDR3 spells CASSVDHADTQYF. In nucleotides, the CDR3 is TGTGCCAGCAGCGTAGATCACGCAGATACGCAGTATTTT.

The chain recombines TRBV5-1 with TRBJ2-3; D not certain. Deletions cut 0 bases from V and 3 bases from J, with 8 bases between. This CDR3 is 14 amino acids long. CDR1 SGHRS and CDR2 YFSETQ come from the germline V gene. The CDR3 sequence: CASSLAVKTDTQYF. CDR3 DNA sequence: TGCGCCAGCAGCTTGGCGGTTAAGACAGATACGCAGTATTTT.

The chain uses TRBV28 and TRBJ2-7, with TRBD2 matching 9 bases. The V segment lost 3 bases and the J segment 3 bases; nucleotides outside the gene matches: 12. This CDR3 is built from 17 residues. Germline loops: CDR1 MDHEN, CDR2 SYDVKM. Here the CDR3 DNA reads TGTGCCAGCAGTTTGGAGACTAGCGGAGGGGGGAACTACGAGCAGTACTTC. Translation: CASSLETSGGGNYEQYF.

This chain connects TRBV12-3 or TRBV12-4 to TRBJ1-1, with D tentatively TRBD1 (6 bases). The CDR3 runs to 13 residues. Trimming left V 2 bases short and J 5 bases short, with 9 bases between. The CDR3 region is CASSLRTATEAFF. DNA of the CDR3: TGTGCCAGCAGTTTAAGGACAGCGACTGAAGCTTTCTTT.

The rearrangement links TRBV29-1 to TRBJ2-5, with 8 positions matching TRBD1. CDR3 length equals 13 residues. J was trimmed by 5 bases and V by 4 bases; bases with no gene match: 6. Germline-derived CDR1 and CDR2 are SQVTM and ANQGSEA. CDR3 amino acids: CSVVFRTGETQYF. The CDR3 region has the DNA TGCAGCGTTGTTTTTAGGACAGGGGAGACCCAGTACTTC.

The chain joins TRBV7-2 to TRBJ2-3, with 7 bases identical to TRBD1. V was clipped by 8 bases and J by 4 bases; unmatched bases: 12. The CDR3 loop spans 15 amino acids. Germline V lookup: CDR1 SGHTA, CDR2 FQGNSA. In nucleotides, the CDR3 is TGTGCCAGCGGGATACAGGGGTCCGTGCCAGATACGCAGTATTTT. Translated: CASGIQGSVPDTQYF.

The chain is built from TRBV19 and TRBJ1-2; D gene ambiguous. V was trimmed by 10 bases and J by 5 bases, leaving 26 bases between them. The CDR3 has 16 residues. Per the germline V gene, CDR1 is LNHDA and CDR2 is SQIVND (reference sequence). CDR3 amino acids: CATSLGPRTTLYGYTF. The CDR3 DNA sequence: TGTGCCACCTCTCTCGGCCCACGGACTACCCTATATGGCTACACCTTC.

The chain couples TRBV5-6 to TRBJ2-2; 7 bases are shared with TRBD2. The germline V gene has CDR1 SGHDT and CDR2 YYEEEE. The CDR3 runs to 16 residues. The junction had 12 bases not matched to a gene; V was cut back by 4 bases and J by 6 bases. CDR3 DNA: TGTGCCAGCAGCACACGTGGGCGGGAGCTTCCCGGGGAGCTGTTTTTT. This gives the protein CASSTRGRELPGELFF.

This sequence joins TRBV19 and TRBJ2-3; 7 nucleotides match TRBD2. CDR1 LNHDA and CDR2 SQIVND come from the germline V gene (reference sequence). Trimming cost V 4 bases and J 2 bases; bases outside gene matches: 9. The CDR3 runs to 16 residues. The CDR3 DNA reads TGTGCCAGTAGTACTGGACTAGATTCTACCACAGATACGCAGTATTTT. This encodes CASSTGLDSTTDTQYF.

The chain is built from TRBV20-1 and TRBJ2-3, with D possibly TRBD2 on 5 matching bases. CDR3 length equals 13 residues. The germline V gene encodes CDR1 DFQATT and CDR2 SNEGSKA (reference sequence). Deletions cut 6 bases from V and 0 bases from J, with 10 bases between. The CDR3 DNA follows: TGCAGTGCACCCAGGACTAGCACAGATACGCAGTATTTT. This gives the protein CSAPRTSTDTQYF.

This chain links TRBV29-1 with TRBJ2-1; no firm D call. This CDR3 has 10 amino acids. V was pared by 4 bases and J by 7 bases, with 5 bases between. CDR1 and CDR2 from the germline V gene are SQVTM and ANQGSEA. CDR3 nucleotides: TGCAGCGTTGTGAAAAATGAGCAGTTCTTC. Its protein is CSVVKNEQFF.

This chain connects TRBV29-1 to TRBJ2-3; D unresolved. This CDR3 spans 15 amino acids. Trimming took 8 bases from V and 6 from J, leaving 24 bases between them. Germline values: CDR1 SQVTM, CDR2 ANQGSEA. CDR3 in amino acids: CSLTNFRASIDTQYF. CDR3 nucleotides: TGCAGCCTCACTAATTTCCGGGCCTCTATCGATACGCAGTATTTT.

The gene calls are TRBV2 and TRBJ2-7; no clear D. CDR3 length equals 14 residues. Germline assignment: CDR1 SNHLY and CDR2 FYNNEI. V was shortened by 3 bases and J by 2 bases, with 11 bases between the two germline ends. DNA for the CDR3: TGTGCCAGCAGTGATGGGTTTTCTACCTACGAGCAGTACTTC. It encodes CASSDGFSTYEQYF.

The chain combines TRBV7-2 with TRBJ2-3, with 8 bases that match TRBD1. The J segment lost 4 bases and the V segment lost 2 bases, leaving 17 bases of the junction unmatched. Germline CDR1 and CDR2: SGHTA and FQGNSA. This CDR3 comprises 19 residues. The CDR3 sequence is CASSLRHTPRDRPPDTQYF. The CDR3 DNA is TGTGCCAGCAGCTTACGACATACTCCCCGGGACAGGCCTCCAGATACGCAGTATTTT.

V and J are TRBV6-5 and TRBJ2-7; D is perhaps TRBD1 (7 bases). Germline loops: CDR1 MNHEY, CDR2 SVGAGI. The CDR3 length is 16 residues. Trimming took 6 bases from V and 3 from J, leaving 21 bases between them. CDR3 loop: CASRLGGAGGLYEQYF. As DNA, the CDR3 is TGTGCCAGCAGATTAGGAGGGGCAGGGGGTCTCTACGAGCAGTACTTC.

DNA for the CDR3: TGTGCCAGCAGGGGGGACTCCTCGTGGACTGAAGCTTTCTTT. This gives the protein CASRGDSSWTEAFF. The V gene is TRBV12-3 or TRBV12-4, the J gene TRBJ1-1; D is possibly TRBD1 (5 bases). Between the trimmed V and J ends, which lost 6 bases and 5 bases, there was a span of 16 bases. There are 14 residues in the CDR3.

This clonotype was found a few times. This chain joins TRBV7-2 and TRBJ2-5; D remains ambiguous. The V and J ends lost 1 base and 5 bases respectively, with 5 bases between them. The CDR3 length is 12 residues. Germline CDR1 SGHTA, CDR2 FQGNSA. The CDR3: CASSLGRETQYF. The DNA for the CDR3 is TGTGCCAGCAGCTTAGGTCGGGAGACCCAGTACTTC. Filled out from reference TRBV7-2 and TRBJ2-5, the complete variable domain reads GAGVSQSPSNKVTEKGKDVELRCDPISGHTALYWYRQSLGQGLEFLIYFQGNSAPDKSGLPSDRFSAERTGGSVSTLTIQRTQQEDSAVYLCASSLGRETQYFGPGTRLLVL.

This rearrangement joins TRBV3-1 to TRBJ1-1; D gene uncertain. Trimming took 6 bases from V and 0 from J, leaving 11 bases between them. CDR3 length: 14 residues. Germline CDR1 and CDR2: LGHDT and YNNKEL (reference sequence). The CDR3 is CASRLRQLNTEAFF. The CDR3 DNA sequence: TGTGCCAGCAGACTAAGGCAGCTGAACACTGAAGCTTTCTTT.

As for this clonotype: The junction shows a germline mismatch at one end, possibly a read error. CDR3 DNA sequence: TGTGCTAGCAGCTCCGGACAGGGAGGGTTCCAAGAGACCCAGTACTTC. Encoded protein: CASSSGQGGFQETQYF. This sequence joins TRBV7-7 and TRBJ2-5; a possible D gene is TRBD1 (8 bases). The CDR3 loop spans 16 amino acids. Germline V gene sequence: CDR1 SSHAT, CDR2 FNYEAQ (reference sequence).

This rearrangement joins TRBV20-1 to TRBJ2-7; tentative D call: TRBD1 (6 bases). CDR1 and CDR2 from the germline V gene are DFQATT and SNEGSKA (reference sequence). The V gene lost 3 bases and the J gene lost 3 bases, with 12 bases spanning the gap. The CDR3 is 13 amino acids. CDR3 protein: CSASPGDHYEQYF. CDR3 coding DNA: TGCAGTGCTAGTCCAGGGGACCACTACGAGCAGTACTTC.

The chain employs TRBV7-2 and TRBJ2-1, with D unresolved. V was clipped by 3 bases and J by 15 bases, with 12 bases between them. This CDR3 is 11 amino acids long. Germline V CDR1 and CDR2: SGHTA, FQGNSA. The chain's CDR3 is CASSFVGWPFF. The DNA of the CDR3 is TGTGCCAGCAGCTTCGTCGGGTGGCCGTTCTTC.